A selection of T cell receptor beta chains follows, all from one sample in a study of blood T cell repertoires in COVID-19. Method: immunoSEQ multiplex PCR; TCRdb's copy keeps in-frame clones and lacks some. This table holds more than 200,000 clones, around 86% found once. Source material: peripheral blood. These TCRs come from a woman aged 45-59 years with COVID-19, enrolled during active disease. The conserved cysteine and the conserved F or W are not part of the CDR3 here.

j_call v_call cdr3_aa
TRBJ1-1 TRBV15 ATSIQGSEAF
TRBJ2-1 TRBV19 ASSRAGVYYNEQF
TRBJ2-1 TRBV12-3/TRBV12-4 ASSLARARQF
TRBJ1-1 TRBV18 ASSLRGTAEGAF
TRBJ2-5 TRBV4-1 ASSQDTVQETQY
TRBJ2-7 TRBV6-5 ASSSERQGSSYEQY
TRBJ2-7 TRBV24-1 ATSRDSYEQY
TRBJ2-1 TRBV7-6 ASSSTPAGRTNEQF
TRBJ2-2 TRBV10-3 AIRAAGGNGELF
TRBJ2-7 TRBV5-6 ASGTIHEQY
TRBJ1-1 TRBV6-2/TRBV6-3 ASSYGGIRDRVLNTEAF
TRBJ1-4 TRBV7-3 ASSFSEGEKLF
TRBJ1-3 TRBV30 AWSVPGSSGNTIY
TRBJ2-1 TRBV5-4 ASSFRVNEQF
TRBJ2-6 TRBV2 ASTPGGTVVGANVLT
TRBJ1-1 TRBV4-3 ASSLRRGTNTEAF
TRBJ1-4 TRBV6-5 ASSLTVMNEKLF
TRBJ1-4 TRBV6-5 ASSSPGTGVFRLF
TRBJ2-6 TRBV19 ASSLSGVPGANVLT
TRBJ1-3 TRBV28 ASLARGPGNTIY
TRBJ2-3 TRBV11-2 ASSTGLAGGYTDTQY
TRBJ2-1 TRBV10-1 ASSESTSGGNNEQF
TRBJ1-2 TRBV15 ATSRESQGAYGYT
TRBJ2-4 TRBV27 ASSPQAGDIQY
TRBJ2-1 TRBV19 ASRGGGGPYNEQF
TRBJ1-4 TRBV12-3/TRBV12-4 ASIGGPREKLF
TRBJ1-1 TRBV29-1 SVRGWADTEAF
TRBJ1-1 TRBV27 ASSLRDRGYTEAF
TRBJ2-7 TRBV3-1/TRBV3-2 ASSQVASGGPRQQY
TRBJ1-6 TRBV5-4 ASSRRDSYNSPLH
TRBJ2-3 TRBV5-4 ASSLVAGPSTDTQY
TRBJ1-5 TRBV19 ASTSGNQPQH
TRBJ1-1 TRBV25-1 ASSPLPLGGNTEAF
TRBJ2-7 TRBV27 ASSPRDITRGYYDEQY
TRBJ2-3 TRBV7-9 ASSSNDSPTDTQY
TRBJ2-3 TRBV5-1 ASSLAGNPTDTQY
TRBJ1-1 TRBV5-1 ASSPGTGRNTEAF
TRBJ1-5 TRBV6-6 ASSPGRNQPQH
TRBJ2-2 TRBV11-3 ASSAMAGSGELF
TRBJ2-1 TRBV27 ASSGQSSYNEQF
TRBJ2-3 TRBV19 ASSMQLGQGARDTQY
TRBJ2-7 TRBV27 ASSFRQGSYEQY
TRBJ2-7 TRBV7-2 ASSLSFRFYEQY
TRBJ1-2 TRBV6-5 ASREFRGPIYGYT
TRBJ1-2 TRBV9 ASSVEAQDGYT
TRBJ1-4 TRBV3-1/TRBV3-2 ASSLPHEKLF
TRBJ2-7 TRBV7-9 ASSVSGYEQY
TRBJ1-2 TRBV14 ASSQVQSYGYT
TRBJ2-2 TRBV7-7 ASSPRDSHTGELF
TRBJ2-3 TRBV30 AWSVPGGQTDTQY